Below are 25 T cell receptor beta chains sequenced from a single sample in a study of T-cell memory formation after mild COVID-19. TCRdb reanalysed the 5' RACE reads using MiXCR and keeps one entry per CDR3 protein. This sample has 350,000 or so distinct CDR3 sequences; 10% to 15% occur once, and the top ten carry around a fifth. The sample taken for sequencing was PBMCs or a T cell subset sorted from them (not recorded which). These TCRs come from a man younger than 35 who had mild COVID-19 (a few samples of this study predate the infection). Cell type and time point are not known.

This chain joins TRBV5-4 and TRBJ2-4; the D call may be TRBD1 or TRBD2 (6 bases each). The CDR3 contains 13 residues. Germline lookup yields CDR1 SGHNT and CDR2 YYREEE (reference sequence). Trimming removed 2 bases from V and 8 bases from J, with 11 bases in between. For the CDR3, the DNA is TGTGCCAGCAGCTTTGGGGGGCCAGACATTCAGTACTTC. Translating gives CASSFGGPDIQYF.

The rearrangement uses TRBV6-2 or TRBV6-3 and TRBJ2-7, with 10 bases lining up with TRBD1. In germline, CDR1 is MNHEY, CDR2 SVGEGT. With 5 bases clipped from V and 1 base from J, the junction kept 5 bases outside the gene matches. The length of the CDR3 is 15 residues. Written as DNA, the CDR3 is TGTGCCAGCAGTACCGGGACAGGGGTTTCCTACGAGCAGTACTTC. As protein: CASSTGTGVSYEQYF.

In its sample, this clonotype was seen many times. This chain links TRBV5-1 with TRBJ2-4; no definite D call. The V end was cut by 4 bases, the J end by 4 bases, with 3 bases between. This CDR3 is 11 amino acids long. Germline-derived CDR1 and CDR2 are SGHRS and YFSETQ. CDR3 coding DNA: TGCGCCAGCAGCGAAAAAAACATTCAGTACTTC. Translating it yields CASSEKNIQYF.

A few counts support this clonotype. The V and J genes are TRBV3-1 and TRBJ1-4; 9 positions agree with TRBD1. Unmatched junction bases numbered 11, after V lost 4 bases and J lost 5 bases. CDR3 length: 17 residues. CDR1 is LGHDT and CDR2 is YNNKEL in the germline V gene (reference sequence). In DNA, the CDR3 is TGTGCCAGCAGCCTTCCGGACAGGGGATGGGGAAATGAAAAACTGTTTTTT. Translated, it gives CASSLPDRGWGNEKLFF.

This clonotype has a handful of counts. This chain links TRBV12-3 or TRBV12-4 with TRBJ2-5, with 9 bases aligning to TRBD2. V dropped 1 base and J dropped 5; count of bases not matched to a gene: 8. The CDR3 runs 16 residues. The CDR3 loop reads CASSLVAGGPKETQYF. CDR3 nucleotide sequence: TGTGCCAGCAGTTTAGTTGCGGGGGGGCCTAAGGAGACCCAGTACTTC.

There are a few counts of this clonotype. The chain recombines TRBV9 with TRBJ2-2; D is unresolved. The CDR3 spans 13 residues. V lost 0 bases, J lost 7 bases, and 7 bases lay in between. Germline V gives CDR1 SGDLS, CDR2 YYNGEE. CDR3 sequence (DNA): TGTGCCAGCAGCGTAGAGGTCGTCGGGGAGCTGTTTTTT. Protein product: CASSVEVVGELFF.

A word on this clonotype: Its ends do not fully match the called genes, so a read error is possible. V and J are TRBV6-5 and TRBJ1-1; D remains unclear. In germline, CDR1 is MNHEY, CDR2 SVGAGI. The CDR3 has 15 residues. DNA of the CDR3: TGTGCCAGCAGTTACAGGGAGTTGGCGAACACTGAAGATTTCTTT. Its protein product is CASSYRELANTEDFF.

The J gene is TRBJ1-6, the V gene TRBV6-1, with 8 bases matching TRBD1. Trimming at V came to 7 bases and at J to 7 bases, leaving 3 bases not matched to a gene. Germline V gene sequence: CDR1 MNHNS, CDR2 SASEGT. The CDR3 runs to 13 residues. The CDR3 DNA sequence: TGTGCCAGCACGGCAGGGGGCAATTCACCCCTCCACTTT. Translated: CASTAGGNSPLHF.

CDR3 DNA: TGCAGCGTTCGCCCTAAACTCAACACTGAAGCTTTCTTT. Translation gives CSVRPKLNTEAFF. The chain joins TRBV29-1 to TRBJ1-1; D ambiguous. V was pared by 5 bases and J by 2 bases, with 12 bases between. CDR1 is SQVTM, CDR2 ANQGSEA, per germline. This CDR3 has 13 amino acids.

This clonotype was counted only a few times. The chain links TRBV10-1 to TRBJ2-3; D gene uncertain. The CDR3 consists of 16 residues. Germline V gene sequence: CDR1 WNHNN, CDR2 SYGVQD (reference sequence). Trimming removed 3 bases at V and 1 base at J, with 14 bases between. The CDR3 nucleotides are TGCGCCAGCAGTGATAGACCCAGCGTTGGCACAGATACGCAGTATTTT. Translating it yields CASSDRPSVGTDTQYF.

This clonotype was detected only a few times. This chain links TRBV6-2 or TRBV6-3 with TRBJ2-2; D is undetermined. Germline V gives CDR1 MNHEY, CDR2 SVGEGT. This CDR3 region has 13 residues. The ends were cut back, 7 bases at V and 6 bases at J, with 12 bases in the middle. The CDR3 region has the DNA TGTGCCAGCAACGACTGGGCTGCCGGGGAGCTGTTTTTT. This codes for CASNDWAAGELFF.

This clonotype has a count of ten or more. V is TRBV7-2 and J is TRBJ1-1; D is undetermined. Germline-derived CDR1 and CDR2 are SGHTA and FQGNSA. CDR3 length: 16 residues. Deletions cut 5 bases from V and 0 bases from J, with 16 bases between. CDR3: CASSPRGTGMNTEAFF. Written as DNA, the CDR3 is TGTGCCAGCAGCCCTCGGGGTACCGGGATGAACACTGAAGCTTTCTTT.

This clonotype was recorded at least ten times. The junction shows a germline mismatch at one end, possibly a read error. The V gene is TRBV12-3 or TRBV12-4, the J gene TRBJ2-4, with D uncertain. The CDR3 spans 12 residues. The CDR3 region has the DNA TGTGCCAGCAGTCCGACGGGTCGTTGGCCGGACTTC. As protein: CASSPTGRWPDF.

In this sample, this clonotype turned up many times. The chain links TRBV28 to TRBJ2-3; no reliable D call. The CDR3 extends over 15 amino acids. V dropped 8 bases and J dropped 0 bases, with 15 bases sitting between them. Germline CDR1 MDHEN, CDR2 SYDVKM. The CDR3: CASSIAASSTDTQYF. The CDR3 nucleotides are TGTGCCAGCTCCATTGCTGCGTCTAGCACAGATACGCAGTATTTT.

The gene calls are TRBV9 and TRBJ2-3; D unresolved. The germline V gene encodes CDR1 SGDLS and CDR2 YYNGEE. Trimming stripped 0 bases from V and 0 bases from J, with 5 bases between. This CDR3 is built from 14 residues. The CDR3 loop reads CASSVAFSTDTQYF. CDR3 sequence (DNA): TGTGCCAGCAGCGTAGCCTTTAGCACAGATACGCAGTATTTT.

The chain carries TRBV15 and TRBJ2-2; either TRBD1 or TRBD2 may fit D (5 bases each). The germline V and J ends were trimmed by 2 bases and 6 bases, with 16 bases remaining between them. The CDR3 spans 16 residues. CDR1 and CDR2 (germline): LNHNV, YYDKDF (reference sequence). CDR3 in DNA: TGTGCCACCAGCAGAACTAAGGGACGTTCCGCCGGGGAGCTGTTTTTT. The encoded protein is CATSRTKGRSAGELFF.

V gene TRBV29-1 combines with J gene TRBJ1-1; D may be TRBD1 (5 bases). This CDR3 has 13 residues. Germline CDR1 and CDR2: SQVTM and ANQGSEA. Between the trimmed V and J ends, which lost 4 bases and 5 bases, there was a span of 14 bases. CDR3: CSVVERWGTEAFF. CDR3 DNA: TGCAGCGTTGTTGAACGGTGGGGGACTGAAGCTTTCTTT.

This clonotype was counted between two and nine times. The gene calls are TRBV7-2 and TRBJ1-2, with D possibly being TRBD1 (5 bases). The germline V gene has CDR1 SGHTA and CDR2 FQGNSA. CDR3 length equals 15 residues. V lost 1 base and J lost 1, with 10 bases in between. The CDR3 nucleotides are TGTGCCAGCAGCTTAGTTCAGACAGTTAACTATGGCTACACCTTC. This sequence encodes CASSLVQTVNYGYTF.

This clonotype appeared many times. V gene TRBV7-9 combines with J gene TRBJ2-7; D not certain. V lost 5 bases, J lost 7 bases, and 12 bases lay in between. The CDR3 length is 12 residues. Per germline, CDR1 SEHNR and CDR2 FQNEAQ (reference sequence). Here the CDR3 DNA reads TGTGCCAGCAGCCACCGGGCAAGGGAGCAGTACTTC. Translation: CASSHRAREQYF.

This clonotype appeared a few times. The chain recombines TRBV7-9 with TRBJ1-1; no firm D call. The CDR3 runs 12 residues. V was cut by 5 bases and J by 6 bases, with 10 bases left in between. CDR1 is SEHNR and CDR2 is FQNEAQ in the germline V gene (reference sequence). CDR3 amino acids: CASSPGPAEAFF. The CDR3 coding sequence is TGTGCCAGCAGCCCAGGTCCGGCTGAAGCTTTCTTT.

In its sample, this clonotype was seen a few times. The V and J genes are TRBV6-5 and TRBJ1-3; the D is unclear. Germline-derived CDR1 and CDR2 are MNHEY and SVGAGI. The CDR3 is made up of 13 amino acids. V was clipped by 0 bases and J by 4 bases, with 4 bases between them. CDR3 DNA: TGTGCCAGCAGTTACTCGACCGGAAACACCATATATTTT. Translating it yields CASSYSTGNTIYF.

This clonotype showed up just a few times. The V call is TRBV11-2, the J call TRBJ1-2, with TRBD1 matching 8 bases. Germline assignment: CDR1 SGHAT and CDR2 FQNNGV. This CDR3 has 14 amino acids. The V segment lost 1 base and the J segment 7 bases; nucleotides outside the gene matches: 5. This CDR3 is CASSLVRTGFGYTF. CDR3 coding DNA: TGTGCCAGCAGCTTAGTTCGGACAGGGTTTGGCTACACCTTC.

The sample holds a few counts of this clonotype. This chain links TRBV7-9 with TRBJ2-2, with D possibly being TRBD1 (6 bases). CDR3 length equals 15 residues. V lost 3 bases and J lost 5, with 13 bases in between. Germline CDR1 reads SEHNR; CDR2 reads FQNEAQ (reference sequence). CDR3 loop: CASSLAGVWTGELFF. The CDR3 DNA sequence: TGTGCCAGCAGCTTGGCAGGGGTTTGGACCGGGGAGCTGTTTTTT.

The CDR3 DNA reads TGTGCCAGCTCACCACCGTTAAGGAGGGAGACCCAGTACTTC. This encodes CASSPPLRRETQYF. The chain combines TRBV18 with TRBJ2-5; possible D gene TRBD2, 5 bases. This CDR3 comprises 14 residues. Germline lookup yields CDR1 KGHSH and CDR2 LQKENI. Trimming shortened V by 0 bases and J by 5 bases, and 10 bases separated the two germline ends.

The chain links TRBV5-1 to TRBJ2-6; possibly TRBD1 for D (5 bases). This CDR3 spans 18 amino acids. CDR1 SGHRS and CDR2 YFSETQ come from the germline V gene. V was shortened by 2 bases and J by 0 bases, with 15 bases between the two germline ends. CDR3 residues: CASSLRRTIYSGANVLTF. As DNA, the CDR3 is TGCGCCAGCAGCTTAAGACGGACAATATACTCTGGGGCCAACGTCCTGACTTTC.